The source of this TCR beta chain is a study of cytomegalovirus exposure and HLA in healthy donors. Study as a whole: Of 300 to 500 genotyped donors, roughly 81% grouped in the Caucasian-associated ancestry cluster. Study-wide points: Overall, some 160 TCR beta chains were annotated as cytomegalovirus-associated.

A remark on this clone: What it binds is unknown.

PCR was performed using 60 Vbeta and 13 Jbeta primers. Some clones are missing from TCRdb's copy, which holds only in-frame ones; the method was immunoSEQ multiplex PCR. The sample includes 100,000 to 150,000 clones, about four fifths of them seen just once. The clonotype comes from a woman in her 40s in good health and CMV-seropositive. The sequenced sample consisted of PBMCs.

The CDR3, as DNA: TGTGCCAGCAGCTTTTCAAATCAGCCCCAGCATTTT. Translating gives CASSFSNQPQHF. This chain links TRBV5-6 with TRBJ1-5; unclear D gene. In germline, CDR1 is SGHDT, CDR2 YYEEEE. The CDR3 covers 12 residues. V shed 2 bases and J shed 4 bases, with 4 bases lying between them.